What follows are 16 T cell receptor beta chains derived from one specimen sequenced in a study of Ad26.COV2.S vaccination and SARS-CoV-2 variants. Produced via immunoSEQ multiplex PCR; TCRdb's table is partial and in-frame only. The profile covers a few hundred thousand clones, with 90% appearing a single time and around 4.5% taken by the ten largest. Treatment here: some 19 received Ad26.COV2.S at low or high dose, single or two shots; roughly 5 received placebo; per-sample allocation not given. Sampling occurred on day 63 after the first vaccine or placebo injection. This material consisted of peripheral blood, taken in a trial of Ad26.COV2.S vaccine versus placebo. These receptor sequences come from a person aged 18-60 years who received the Ad26.COV2.S COVID-19 vaccine or a placebo.

This chain links TRBV4-1 with TRBJ1-5; D is undetermined. CDR3 length: 15 residues. The V and J ends lost 6 bases and 2 bases respectively, with 14 bases between them. CDR1 is MGHRA, CDR2 YSYEKL, per germline. DNA for the CDR3: TGCGCCAGCAGTCTCGGGTTCGGGGGCAATCAGCCCCAGCATTTT. Its translation: CASSLGFGGNQPQHF.

This clone came up a few times. V gene TRBV5-1 combines with J gene TRBJ2-3; 11 bases line up with TRBD1. Germline values: CDR1 SGHRS, CDR2 YFSETQ. This CDR3 spans 15 amino acids. J lost 6 bases, V lost 4 bases, and 7 bases had no gene match. CDR3 protein: CASSQWGQGVDTQYF. Written as DNA, the CDR3 is TGCGCCAGCAGCCAGTGGGGACAGGGGGTGGATACGCAGTATTTT.

This chain links TRBV19 with TRBJ2-2; TRBD2 is a possible D gene (6 bases). The CDR3 runs to 15 residues. Looked up from germline, CDR1 is LNHDA and CDR2 is SQIVND (reference sequence). Trimming removed 6 bases from V and 2 bases from J, with 13 bases in between. DNA for the CDR3: TGTGCCAGTAGGAAGTCGGGAGCTAACACCGGGGAGCTGTTTTTT. This codes for CASRKSGANTGELFF.

CDR3 sequence (DNA): TGTGCCAGCAGCTTAAATAGCGGGGGGGACACCGGGGAGCTGTTTTTT. It encodes CASSLNSGGDTGELFF. The rearrangement uses TRBV11-2 and TRBJ2-2; TRBD2 matches 11 bases. Germline loops: CDR1 SGHAT, CDR2 FQNNGV. With V trimmed by 2 bases and J by 3 bases, 2 bases remained unmatched. This CDR3 has 16 amino acids.

This sequence joins TRBV7-3 and TRBJ2-7, with D unresolved. The CDR3 extends over 9 amino acids. Germline lookup yields CDR1 SGHTA and CDR2 FQGTGA. Trimming took off 9 bases at V and 3 bases at J, with 3 bases between the two ends. CDR3 nucleotides: TGTGCCAGACGCTACGAGCAGTACTTC. Amino acids: CARRYEQYF.

V is TRBV14 and J is TRBJ2-7; no definite D call. The CDR3 is 15 residues long. Trimming took 0 bases from V and 9 from J, leaving 18 bases between them. Germline values: CDR1 SGHDN, CDR2 FVKESK. CDR3 sequence reads: CASSQDLGGWRRQYF. The CDR3 nucleotides read TGTGCCAGCAGCCAAGATTTGGGTGGTTGGCGGAGGCAGTACTTC.

V and J are TRBV2 and TRBJ2-5, with D uncertain. V was shortened by 8 bases and J by 1 base, with 11 bases between the two germline ends. Germline V gives CDR1 SNHLY, CDR2 FYNNEI. The CDR3 spans 13 residues. CDR3 sequence: CASGSTGQETQYF. CDR3 nucleotide sequence: TGTGCCAGCGGAAGCACGGGCCAAGAGACCCAGTACTTC.

V is TRBV2 and J is TRBJ1-1; no clear D gene. V was shortened by 7 bases and J by 0 bases, with 9 bases between the two germline ends. Germline CDR1 is SNHLY and CDR2 is FYNNEI. This CDR3 has 13 amino acids. For the CDR3, the DNA is TGTGCCAGCAAGGGCAACATGAACACTGAAGCTTTCTTT. Its protein product is CASKGNMNTEAFF.

V is TRBV7-9 and J is TRBJ2-3, with D hard to call. Germline-derived CDR1 and CDR2 are SEHNR and FQNEAQ (reference sequence). V was cut by 6 bases and J by 0 bases, with 10 bases left in between. The CDR3 sequence is 14 residues long. The CDR3 protein is CASRPDSSTDTQYF. CDR3 bases: TGTGCCAGCAGACCTGACTCGAGCACAGATACGCAGTATTTT.

V gene TRBV6-5 combines with J gene TRBJ2-7; TRBD1 might be the D (5 bases). Trimming took 3 bases from V and 4 from J, leaving 13 bases between them. The length of the CDR3 is 14 residues. Germline lookup yields CDR1 MNHEY and CDR2 SVGAGI. CDR3 sequence reads: CASSYGALGYEQYF. The CDR3 DNA is TGTGCCAGCAGTTATGGGGCACTCGGATACGAGCAGTACTTC.

The chain combines TRBV18 with TRBJ2-1; no definite D call. Per germline, CDR1 KGHSH and CDR2 LQKENI. Trimming pared 2 bases from V and 8 bases from J, leaving 19 bases between. The CDR3 totals 16 residues. The CDR3 coding sequence is TGTGCCAGCTCACCAAAGAGGCCCGAGAATGAGGATGAGCAGTTCTTC. This gives the protein CASSPKRPENEDEQFF.

The chain is built from TRBV27 and TRBJ2-2, with D tentatively TRBD1 (6 bases). Looked up from germline, CDR1 is MNHEY and CDR2 is SMNVEV (reference sequence). With 6 bases removed from V and 3 bases from J, the gap between germline ends came to 29 bases. The length of the CDR3 is 20 residues. As DNA, the CDR3 is TGTGCCAGCAGCCAATATAGATTTGCTCACAGGGCGAATCACACCGGGGAGCTGTTTTTT. It specifies CASSQYRFAHRANHTGELFF.

This chain connects TRBV6-5 to TRBJ1-1; tentative D call: TRBD1 (5 bases). The germline V and J ends were trimmed by 4 bases and 1 base, with 10 bases remaining between them. Looked up from germline, CDR1 is MNHEY and CDR2 is SVGAGI. The CDR3 is made up of 14 amino acids. In DNA form, the CDR3 reads TGTGCCAGCAGTTCAGGGTACGGGAACACTGAAGCTTTCTTT. Protein sequence: CASSSGYGNTEAFF.

This rearrangement joins TRBV12-3 or TRBV12-4 to TRBJ1-1; D is undetermined. This CDR3 comprises 12 residues. V gave up 1 base and J gave up 11 bases, with 11 bases separating them. The CDR3 DNA is TGTGCCAGCAGTTTAGAACTGGGTCGGGCTTTCTTT. This sequence encodes CASSLELGRAFF.

The chain links TRBV7-2 to TRBJ2-2; D is possibly TRBD1 (5 bases). CDR3 length equals 14 residues. Germline-derived CDR1 and CDR2 are SGHTA and FQGNSA. V lost 3 bases to trimming and J lost 4 bases, with 9 bases between them. The CDR3: CASSFQGGTGELFF. CDR3 DNA sequence: TGTGCCAGCAGCTTTCAGGGTGGCACCGGGGAGCTGTTTTTT.

V and J are TRBV11-3 and TRBJ2-1; D gene unclear. The V end lost 0 bases, the J end lost 6 bases, and 15 bases lay between the germline ends. This CDR3 has 16 residues. CDR1 is SGHNT, CDR2 YENEEA, per germline. The CDR3 loop reads CASSLDGRLIPNEQFF. DNA for the CDR3: TGTGCCAGCAGCTTAGATGGGCGGCTGATCCCCAATGAGCAGTTCTTC.